These T cell receptor beta chains were read from a single sample in a study of T-cell reconstitution after alpha-beta-depleted transplantation in children. TCRdb independently ran MiXCR on the PCR reads; one entry per CDR3 protein. This table holds some 350,000 distinct CDR3 sequences, around 15% found once. The sequences come from PBMCs, mostly from graft donor cells, collected 360 days after TCRalphabeta/CD19-depleted stem cell transplant. The receptor source for this set is a male patient between 2 and 10 years old who had a stem cell transplant for acute lymphoblastic leukemia, so the T cells may come from the graft donor. Both conserved end residues are part of each CDR3. A D gene is named only where the DNA matches it firmly. The size of a clone is reported for some rows only, either as once, few or many, or as a class for expanded clones.

j_call clone_size d_call v_call cdr3_aa cdr3_nt
TRBJ2-1 few . TRBV11-1 CACQDFYNEQFF TGTGCCTGCCAGGACTTCTACAATGAGCAGTTCTTC
TRBJ2-3 few TRBD2 TRBV7-9 CASSPRLAVTDTQYF TGTGCCAGCAGCCCCAGACTAGCGGTCACAGATACGCAGTATTTT
TRBJ2-2 . . TRBV7-3 CASSSQGITGELFF TGTGCCAGCAGCTCACAGGGTATCACCGGGGAGCTGTTTTTT
TRBJ2-1 few TRBD1 TRBV12-3/TRBV12-4 CASSPFLGRGRLDEQFF TGTGCCAGCAGTCCATTTTTGGGCAGGGGGCGCTTGGATGAGCAGTTCTTC
TRBJ2-7 few TRBD2 TRBV20-1 CSVIVGGTRSEQYF TGCAGTGTAATCGTGGGGGGGACTAGAAGTGAGCAGTACTTC
TRBJ2-1 few TRBD2 TRBV27 CATGPGGGYNEQFF TGTGCCACGGGCCCGGGAGGGGGCTACAATGAGCAGTTCTTC
TRBJ1-1 few . TRBV29-1 CSVYRTENTEAFF TGCAGCGTTTACCGGACGGAGAACACTGAAGCTTTCTTT
TRBJ1-2 few . TRBV29-1 CSVDDQGYGYTF TGCAGCGTTGACGACCAGGGATATGGCTACACCTTC
TRBJ2-7 . . TRBV6-1 CASSPRRGGGSYEQYF TGTGCCAGCAGTCCCCGGCGAGGGGGAGGCTCCTACGAGCAGTACTTC
TRBJ2-3 . . TRBV2 CASSVGRGYTDTQYF TGTGCCAGCAGTGTAGGCAGGGGATACACAGATACGCAGTATTTT
TRBJ2-2 . . TRBV7-9 CASSLANLRTGELFF TGTGCCAGCAGCTTAGCTAACTTGAGGACCGGGGAGCTGTTTTTT
TRBJ1-6 many . TRBV7-2 CASSPESNSPLHF TGTGCCAGCAGCCCAGAGTCCAATTCACCCCTCCACTTT
TRBJ2-1 few . TRBV30 CAWSGIENLGIF TGTGCCTGGAGTGGGATTGAGAACTTGGGGATCTTC
TRBJ2-7 few . TRBV20-1 CSASASFLDYEQYF TGCAGTGCTAGTGCCAGTTTTCTTGACTACGAGCAGTACTTC
TRBJ2-1 many . TRBV4-1 CASSHDSYNEQFF TGCGCCAGCAGCCATGACTCCTACAATGAGCAGTTCTTC
TRBJ2-7 . . TRBV30 CAWSHGSSYEQYF TGTGCCTGGAGTCACGGGAGCTCCTACGAGCAGTACTTC
TRBJ2-3 . TRBD2 TRBV6-5 CASTKTSISDTQYF TGTGCCAGCACCAAGACTAGCATTTCAGATACGCAGTATTTT
TRBJ2-1 many TRBD2 TRBV5-1 CASSLVPRTIAGGDNEQFF TGCGCCAGCAGCTTGGTCCCTCGTACTATAGCGGGAGGGGACAATGAGCAGTTCTTC
TRBJ1-4 many . TRBV29-1 CSARWTNEKLFF TGCAGCGCCCGGTGGACTAATGAAAAACTGTTTTTT
TRBJ2-1 few . TRBV4-3 CASSLHTSGVFSYNEQFF TGCGCCAGCAGCCTACACACCTCTGGTGTTTTCTCCTACAATGAGCAGTTCTTC
TRBJ2-2 many TRBD1 TRBV12-3/TRBV12-4 CASSLGQANTGELFF TGTGCCAGCAGTTTGGGACAGGCGAACACCGGGGAGCTGTTTTTT
TRBJ2-5 few . TRBV5-1 CASSLVGALGETQYF TGCGCCAGCAGCTTGGTGGGGGCTTTAGGAGAGACCCAGTACTTC
TRBJ2-1 many . TRBV29-1 CSVELERGYYNEQFF TGCAGCGTTGAACTAGAGAGAGGTTATTACAATGAGCAGTTCTTC
TRBJ2-7 . TRBD1 TRBV28 CANSSPLKGTASYEQYF TGTGCCAACAGCTCTCCCTTGAAGGGGACAGCTTCCTACGAGCAGTACTTC
TRBJ2-5 . . TRBV11-2 CASSSSPRPFQETQYF TGTGCCAGCAGCTCCAGTCCCAGGCCTTTCCAAGAGACCCAGTACTTC
TRBJ2-1 . TRBD2 TRBV9 CASTRGAGGFDEQFF TGTGCCAGCACCCGGGGGGCGGGAGGGTTCGATGAGCAGTTCTTC
TRBJ2-5 few . TRBV4-2 CASSQEGGWVETQYF TGTGCCAGCAGCCAAGAAGGCGGGTGGGTGGAGACCCAGTACTTC
TRBJ2-7 . . TRBV6-1 CASSEFFYEQYF TGTGCCAGCAGTGAATTTTTTTACGAGCAGTACTTC
TRBJ2-2 . . TRBV30 CAWSVETLNTGELFF TGTGCCTGGAGTGTCGAGACATTGAACACCGGGGAGCTGTTTTTT
TRBJ2-7 . TRBD2 TRBV10-3 CAISGGGSYEQYF TGTGCCATCAGTGGGGGAGGGTCCTACGAGCAGTACTTC
TRBJ2-5 many . TRBV18 CASSPQLQETQYF TGTGCCAGCTCACCACAGCTCCAAGAGACCCAGTACTTC
TRBJ2-7 . . TRBV7-9 CASSSGPGFATYEQYF TGTGCCAGCAGCTCCGGGCCAGGGTTCGCCACGTACGAGCAGTACTTC
TRBJ2-7 few TRBD1 TRBV10-3 CAISSAGQGSYEQYF TGTGCCATCAGTTCTGCGGGACAGGGGTCCTACGAGCAGTACTTC
TRBJ2-7 few . TRBV3-1 CASADFPGDEQYF TGTGCCAGCGCCGACTTCCCAGGTGACGAGCAGTACTTC
TRBJ2-6 few . TRBV27 CASSLGGITGANVLTF TGTGCCAGCAGTTTGGGGGGTATCACTGGGGCCAACGTCCTGACTTTC
TRBJ1-6 once TRBD1 TRBV30 CAWNSGAGQGATLHF TGTGCCTGGAACTCGGGAGCGGGACAGGGGGCTACCCTCCACTTT
TRBJ2-2 few TRBD1 TRBV28 CASSVIGTGKTGELFF TGTGCCAGCAGTGTTATAGGGACAGGGAAAACCGGGGAGCTGTTTTTT
TRBJ2-5 . TRBD1 TRBV12-3/TRBV12-4 CASRAGGGETQYF TGTGCCAGCAGGGCAGGGGGCGGGGAGACCCAGTACTTC
TRBJ1-4 . TRBD1 TRBV4-3 CASSQGDSQATNEKLFF TGCGCCAGCAGCCAAGGGGACAGTCAGGCAACTAATGAAAAACTGTTTTTT
TRBJ2-3 few . TRBV12-3/TRBV12-4 CASTSIVSTDTQYF TGTGCCAGCACCTCCATTGTGAGCACAGATACGCAGTATTTT
TRBJ2-7 . . TRBV10-3 CAISEDVSSYEQYF TGTGCCATCAGTGAAGATGTCAGCTCCTACGAGCAGTACTTC
TRBJ2-3 . . TRBV5-1 CASSLPTLDTQYF TGCGCCAGCAGCTTGCCTACCCTAGATACGCAGTATTTT
TRBJ2-7 . . TRBV4-2 CASSQEGLSSYEQYF TGTGCCAGCAGCCAAGAAGGATTGAGCTCCTACGAGCAGTACTTC
TRBJ2-7 . TRBD2 TRBV28 CASSWISGRSHEQYF TGTGCCAGCAGCTGGATTAGCGGGAGAAGCCACGAGCAGTACTTC
TRBJ2-7 many . TRBV2 CASSVKPYEQYF TGTGCCAGCAGTGTAAAACCCTACGAGCAGTACTTC